This T cell receptor (beta chain) was obtained from a study of T cell repertoires in cytomegalovirus infection. About the study: Both recently identified HLA-C-restricted and well-studied HLA-B-restricted CMV epitopes were used in the study. TCR beta signatures that were public indicated CMV infection and matching HLA type.

The CDR3 sequence is 16 residues long. The J segment lost 4 bases and the V segment lost 1 base, leaving 5 bases of the junction unmatched. From the reads, TCRdb called clonotypes with MiXCR, one entry per CDR3 protein. Here the sample spans about 830,000 distinct CDR3 sequences, about 33% being singletons. Study outcomes and limitations: Cumulative public TCR beta family frequency identified carriers of CMV plus the relevant HLA. Dominant in the ex vivo response were TCR beta clonotypes restricted by HLA-C and specific for CMV.

The table lists this clonotype with a few counts. What it binds is unknown. The chain uses TRBV12-3 or TRBV12-4 and TRBJ1-5; the match to TRBD1 covers 9 bases. The receptor was isolated from a human donor in good health (CMV status not recorded). Some clones in this sample may be carry-over from other donors' samples. The material sequenced was cultured CD8+ T cells from PBMCs, taken from culture after CMV antigen stimulation. CDR3 loop: CASSLGAGTGNQPQHF. The CDR3 nucleotides read TGTGCCAGCAGTTTAGGAGCTGGGACAGGGAATCAGCCCCAGCATTTT.